Each of the 4 T cell receptor beta chains below was sequenced from the same sample in a study of human T cells and chemical hapten exposure. TCRdb reprocessed the RACE reads with MiXCR, giving one entry per CDR3 protein. The table records approximately 52,000 distinct CDR3 sequences, over 8% of them present only once. Indicated time point: pre-sensitization, week 0. Stated treatment: therapeutic diphenylcyclopropenone sensitization with weekly scalp DPC. The sequences come from whole blood, collected in connection with sensitization to the hapten diphenylcyclopropenone (DPC). The receptors were sampled from a middle-aged woman with alopecia areata. Some clones in this sample may be carry-over from other donors' samples.

This clonotype was detected many times. The CDR3 spells CASSLGTYYGYTF. The CDR3 nucleotides are TGCGCCAGCAGCTTGGGGACATACTATGGCTACACCTTC. This chain uses TRBV5-1 with TRBJ1-2; perhaps TRBD1 as D (5 bases). Trimming removed 0 bases from V and 3 bases from J, with 6 bases in between. Germline assignment: CDR1 SGHRS and CDR2 YFSETQ. The CDR3 length is 13 residues.

This clonotype was picked up a small number of times. The chain has TRBV6-2 or TRBV6-3 and TRBJ1-2; D is unclear. Trimming took 6 bases from V and 3 from J, leaving 11 bases between them. Germline values: CDR1 MNHEY, CDR2 SVGEGT. The CDR3 is 13 residues long. The CDR3, as DNA: TGTGCCAGCAGCCGTAGGGAGCACTATGGCTACACCTTC. Residues: CASSRREHYGYTF.

As for this clonotype: One junction end does not reproduce the germline sequence, and a read error may be involved. The CDR3 DNA reads TGTGCCAGCAGTTATAGAGTGGGGATGTCCCTCAGGGTCTTC. Residues: CASSYRVGMSLRVF. The chain couples TRBV28 to TRBJ2-1; TRBD1 might be the D (5 bases). From germline, CDR1 is MDHEN and CDR2 SYDVKM. The CDR3 has 14 residues.

This clonotype was found a few times. The V and J genes are TRBV2 and TRBJ1-5; no definite D call. Germline V gives CDR1 SNHLY, CDR2 FYNNEI. This CDR3 spans 15 amino acids. V gave up 3 bases and J gave up 6 bases, with 15 bases separating them. The CDR3 DNA reads as TGTGCCAGCAGTGACACGGACTTGGACTTTCAGCCCCAGCATTTT. Translated, it gives CASSDTDLDFQPQHF.